This entry is about one T cell receptor beta chain. What it recognizes is unknown. 60 Vbeta and 13 Jbeta primers were used in PCR. Sequenced by immunoSEQ multiplex PCR; TCRdb stores in-frame clones only, minus some. Found here are 160,000 or so clones, roughly 82% of them singletons; the top ten hold about 6.4%. These data originate in a study of cytomegalovirus exposure and HLA in healthy donors. Study-level background: An early data release held around 80 million unique TCRs from HLA-typed donors. Points from the study as a whole: Earlier results showed most TCR beta V segments being productive about 90% or about 30% of the time.

The donors (healthy individuals) were bone marrow donors. The sample was PBMCs. The TCR originated in a woman aged 45-65 years in good health and CMV-seropositive.

CDR3: CASSRTEVTGELFF. The CDR3 coding sequence is TGTGCCAGCAGTAGGACTGAGGTCACCGGGGAGCTGTTTTTT. The chain joins TRBV2 to TRBJ2-2; TRBD2 is a possible D gene (5 bases). V was shortened by 5 bases and J by 4 bases, with 11 bases between the two germline ends. The CDR3 loop spans 14 amino acids. CDR1 is SNHLY and CDR2 is FYNNEI in the germline V gene.